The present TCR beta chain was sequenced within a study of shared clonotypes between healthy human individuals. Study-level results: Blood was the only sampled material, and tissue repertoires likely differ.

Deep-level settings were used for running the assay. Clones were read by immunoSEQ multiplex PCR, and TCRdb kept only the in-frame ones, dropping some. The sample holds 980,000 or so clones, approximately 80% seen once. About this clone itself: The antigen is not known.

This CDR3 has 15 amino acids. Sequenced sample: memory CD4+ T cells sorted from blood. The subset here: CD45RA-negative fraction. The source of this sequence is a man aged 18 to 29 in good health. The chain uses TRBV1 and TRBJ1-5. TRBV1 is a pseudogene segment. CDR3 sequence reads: CTSSPPNRESQPQHF. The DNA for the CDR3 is TGCACCAGCAGCCCGCCAAATCGGGAATCTCAGCCCCAGCATTTT.